This T cell receptor beta chain was sequenced for a study of T cell responses to AZD1222 COVID-19 vaccine. CDR1 SGHVS and CDR2 FQNEAQ come from the germline V gene. Trimming removed 5 bases from V and 9 bases from J; junction bases left unmatched: 10. The CDR3 has 15 amino acids. Overall study results and limits: Increases in Spike-specific TCR breadth and depth were seen after two AZD1222 doses.

To note about this clone: What it binds is unknown.

The protocol was immunoSEQ multiplex PCR, while the TCRdb copy is restricted to in-frame clones and leaves out a portion. This repertoire shows 90,000 to 150,000 clones, roughly 88% found once; its top ten account for around 3.5%. This receptor was obtained from an adult in good health. Sequenced material: peripheral blood, taken on day 0 of AZD1222 vaccination. The chain links TRBV7-8 to TRBJ1-6; 7 positions match TRBD1. CDR3 DNA: TGTGCCAGCAGCCCCTTTGACAGGGTTGGTTCACCCCTCCACTTT. Protein: CASSPFDRVGSPLHF.